Listed below are T cell receptor beta chains from one sample, sequenced in a study of blood T cell repertoires in COVID-19. Method: immunoSEQ multiplex PCR; TCRdb's copy keeps in-frame clones and lacks some. The table shows roughly 200,000 clones, with around 83% occurring only once. Material: peripheral blood. Source of these receptors: a middle-aged man with active or convalescent COVID-19. The CDR3 runs from the conserved cysteine through the conserved F or W.

v_call: TRBV5-1
j_call: TRBJ1-1
cdr3_aa: CASSLQGSTEAFF

v_call: TRBV5-1
j_call: TRBJ1-1
cdr3_aa: CASSFRDRETHEAFF

v_call: TRBV9
j_call: TRBJ1-6
cdr3_aa: CASSAPPGKGNNSPLHF

v_call: TRBV19
j_call: TRBJ1-5
cdr3_aa: CASSITGQYSNQPQHF

v_call: TRBV15
j_call: TRBJ2-1
cdr3_aa: CATSISGKGDEQFF

v_call: TRBV3-1/TRBV3-2
j_call: TRBJ1-2
cdr3_aa: CASSQGDSIYGYTF

v_call: TRBV27
j_call: TRBJ1-6
cdr3_aa: CASSQMYNSPLHF

v_call: TRBV27
j_call: TRBJ1-2
cdr3_aa: CASSSLTVGSKTGPHYGYTF

v_call: TRBV19
j_call: TRBJ2-2
cdr3_aa: CASRSGAGELFF

v_call: TRBV4-2
j_call: TRBJ1-5
cdr3_aa: CASSQEGGQTYQPQHF

v_call: TRBV11-1
j_call: TRBJ2-1
cdr3_aa: CASSMGQNNEQFF

v_call: TRBV30
j_call: TRBJ1-5
cdr3_aa: CAWSVSTGANQPQHF

v_call: TRBV24-1
j_call: TRBJ2-2
cdr3_aa: CATSDFYTGELFF

v_call: TRBV3-1/TRBV3-2
j_call: TRBJ1-2
cdr3_aa: CASSPRDFNGYTF

v_call: TRBV25-1
j_call: TRBJ2-5
cdr3_aa: CASGQGSLIQETQYF

v_call: TRBV6-1
j_call: TRBJ2-7
cdr3_aa: CASSDLDRGREQYF

v_call: TRBV4-1
j_call: TRBJ1-1
cdr3_aa: CASSQVGDGTGLDTEAFF

v_call: TRBV7-2
j_call: TRBJ2-2
cdr3_aa: CASSSRTGATGELFF

v_call: TRBV2
j_call: TRBJ2-1
cdr3_aa: CASADRVAYNEQFF

v_call: TRBV27
j_call: TRBJ2-5
cdr3_aa: CASSLIGGGADETQYF

v_call: TRBV6-5
j_call: TRBJ1-1
cdr3_aa: CASSYFGTGVYTEAFF

v_call: TRBV5-1
j_call: TRBJ1-2
cdr3_aa: CASSPPDRGDYGYTF

v_call: TRBV11-2
j_call: TRBJ1-5
cdr3_aa: CASSDRGGNQPQHF

v_call: TRBV6-4
j_call: TRBJ2-2
cdr3_aa: CASSESRGTGELFF

v_call: TRBV7-8
j_call: TRBJ2-7
cdr3_aa: CASSLREGQSEQYF

v_call: TRBV12-5
j_call: TRBJ1-2
cdr3_aa: CASGTTRGYTF

v_call: TRBV24-1
j_call: TRBJ1-5
cdr3_aa: CATSRESNQPQHF

v_call: TRBV30
j_call: TRBJ1-4
cdr3_aa: CAWRGPGGGEKLFF